What follows are 26 T cell receptor beta chains derived from one specimen sequenced in a study of blood T cell repertoires in COVID-19. The method was immunoSEQ multiplex PCR; TCRdb's version includes in-frame clones alone and lacks a portion of them. The sample comprises 60,000 to 75,000 clones, around 87% of which are singletons, and roughly 5.2% rests with the top ten. The sequenced sample consisted of peripheral blood. Every receptor here comes from a man aged 45-65 years with active COVID-19.

The chain couples TRBV15 to TRBJ1-1, with 7 bases aligning to TRBD1. The V gene's germline CDR1 is LNHNV and CDR2 YYDKDF (reference sequence). The CDR3 consists of 14 residues. Trimming took 1 base from V and 6 from J; bases not matched to a gene: 5. The CDR3 DNA follows: TGTGCCACCAGCAGAGGACAGGGAGTCTCTGAAGCTTTCTTT. Encoded protein: CATSRGQGVSEAFF.

This rearrangement joins TRBV20-1 to TRBJ1-2, with D hard to call. The length of the CDR3 is 8 residues. Trimming removed 5 bases at V and 8 bases at J, with 3 bases between. From germline, CDR1 is DFQATT and CDR2 SNEGSKA (reference sequence). DNA of the CDR3: TGCAGTGCTGGCGGCTACACCTTC. Translated, it gives CSAGGYTF.

The chain recombines TRBV29-1 with TRBJ1-1; D remains ambiguous. Germline-derived CDR1 and CDR2 are SQVTM and ANQGSEA. The CDR3 runs 13 residues. V lost 6 bases and J 1 base, leaving 12 bases between the germline ends. The DNA for the CDR3 is TGCAGCGTCAACCAGATCGCGAACACTGAAGCTTTCTTT. It yields the protein CSVNQIANTEAFF. Together with reference TRBV29-1 and TRBJ1-1, the CDR3 gives the full variable domain: SAVISQKPSRDICQRGTSLTIQCQVDSQVTMMFWYRQQPGQSLTLIATANQGSEATYESGFVIDKFPISRPNLTFSTLTVSNMSPEDSSIYLCSVNQIANTEAFFGQGTRLTVV.

This chain connects TRBV20-1 to TRBJ2-7, with D perhaps TRBD2 (5 bases). V was shortened by 3 bases and J by 0 bases, with 12 bases between the two germline ends. There are 14 residues in the CDR3. The V gene's germline CDR1 is DFQATT and CDR2 SNEGSKA (reference sequence). In nucleotides, the CDR3 is TGCAGTGCTAGTGGTGCGCGGGCCTCCTACGAGCAGTACTTC. It specifies CSASGARASYEQYF.

This chain uses TRBV7-9 with TRBJ2-7, with TRBD1 matching 9 bases. After removal of 5 bases from V and 5 bases from J, the junction contained 7 bases not matched to a gene. Germline assignment: CDR1 SEHNR and CDR2 FQNEAQ (reference sequence). This CDR3 comprises 14 residues. In DNA, the CDR3 is TGTGCCAGCAGCCTCCAGGGACAGGGTAACGAGCAGTACTTC. It encodes CASSLQGQGNEQYF. Full variable domain (remainder filled in from reference TRBV7-9 and TRBJ2-7): DTGVSQNPRHKITKRGQNVTFRCDPISEHNRLYWYRQTLGQGPEFLTYFQNEAQLEKSRLLSDRFSAERPKGSFSTLEIQRTEQGDSAMYLCASSLQGQGNEQYFGPGTRLTVT.

The J gene is TRBJ2-3, the V gene TRBV19; 7 bases match TRBD1. J was trimmed by 4 bases and V by 10 bases; bases with no gene match: 11. Germline V lookup: CDR1 LNHDA, CDR2 SQIVND (reference sequence). The CDR3 sequence is 14 residues long. CDR3 sequence: CATNHGTESDTQYF. The CDR3 coding sequence is TGTGCCACCAACCACGGGACAGAGTCAGATACGCAGTATTTT. The whole variable domain, filled in from reference TRBV19 and TRBJ2-3, reads DGGITQSPKYLFRKEGQNVTLSCEQNLNHDAMYWYRQDPGQGLRLIYYSQIVNDFQKGDIAEGYSVSREKKESFPLTVTSAQKNPTAFYLCATNHGTESDTQYFGPGTRLTVL.

The genes are TRBV18 and TRBJ1-5; the match to TRBD1 covers 8 bases. V lost 3 bases and J lost 4; bases outside the gene matches: 2. The length of the CDR3 is 14 residues. The V gene's germline CDR1 is KGHSH and CDR2 LQKENI. Here the CDR3 DNA reads TGTGCCAGCTCACCCGGACAGGGTAATCAGCCCCAGCATTTT. It encodes CASSPGQGNQPQHF.

The chain is built from TRBV4-2 and TRBJ2-4; D gene uncertain. The V end was cut by 3 bases, the J end by 11 bases, with 17 bases between. Germline-derived CDR1 and CDR2 are LGHNA and YNFKEQ. The CDR3 totals 14 residues. The CDR3 nucleotides are TGTGCCAGCAGCCAGGAGAGTTTAGAATCGGTTCAGTACTTC. The encoded protein is CASSQESLESVQYF.

V is TRBV11-3 and J is TRBJ2-7; 12 positions match TRBD1. The CDR3 has 14 amino acids. Germline lookup yields CDR1 SGHNT and CDR2 YENEEA. V trimming: 5 bases; J trimming: 7 bases; junction bases outside the gene matches: 6. CDR3 nucleotide sequence: TGTGCCAGCAGCCACCGGGACAGGGGGCTTGAGCAGTACTTC. It codes for CASSHRDRGLEQYF.

The rearrangement links TRBV11-1 to TRBJ1-1; 8 bases match TRBD1. With 5 bases clipped from V and 6 bases from J, the junction kept 8 bases outside the gene matches. CDR1 is SGHAT and CDR2 is FQDESV in the germline V gene (reference sequence). CDR3 size: 14 residues. The CDR3 DNA reads TGTGCCAGCAGCATAGGACAGGGTTCGGCTGAAGCTTTCTTT. It translates to CASSIGQGSAEAFF.

The chain employs TRBV2 and TRBJ2-5, with a weak D call TRBD2 (6 bases). V lost 5 bases and J lost 5, with 18 bases in between. CDR3 length equals 15 residues. Germline V gives CDR1 SNHLY, CDR2 FYNNEI. The CDR3 here is CASSRVRDLGETQYF. In DNA, the CDR3 is TGTGCCAGCAGTCGAGTTCGGGACTTAGGGGAGACCCAGTACTTC.

The chain recombines TRBV5-4 with TRBJ2-1, with 8 bases identical to TRBD2. CDR1 and CDR2 (germline): SGHNT, YYREEE (reference sequence). Unmatched junction bases numbered 3, after V lost 2 bases and J lost 2 bases. The CDR3 extends over 15 amino acids. The CDR3 reads CASSFNGRAYNEQFF. For the CDR3, the DNA is TGTGCCAGCAGCTTCAACGGGAGGGCCTACAATGAGCAGTTCTTC.

This chain uses TRBV19 with TRBJ2-5; D may be TRBD2 (6 bases). V lost 7 bases and J 5 bases, leaving 17 bases between the germline ends. Germline V gives CDR1 LNHDA, CDR2 SQIVND (reference sequence). CDR3 length equals 14 residues. The CDR3 region is CASMGGEAGETQYF. The CDR3 DNA follows: TGTGCCAGTATGGGCGGGGAGGCCGGGGAGACCCAGTACTTC.

The chain combines TRBV29-1 with TRBJ1-2; tentatively, D is TRBD1 (6 bases). Trimming shortened V by 2 bases and J by 4 bases, and 11 bases separated the two germline ends. The CDR3 has 13 amino acids. Germline CDR1 SQVTM, CDR2 ANQGSEA. CDR3 in amino acids: CSVEMGGGYGYTF. The CDR3 DNA reads TGCAGCGTTGAAATGGGAGGGGGCTATGGCTACACCTTC.

This chain connects TRBV7-9 to TRBJ2-2, with TRBD2 as a possible D gene (5 bases). V lost 5 bases, J lost 0 bases, and 13 bases lay in between. The CDR3 covers 16 residues. Germline CDR1 and CDR2: SEHNR and FQNEAQ (reference sequence). The CDR3 spells CASSRSQLANTGELFF. CDR3 bases: TGTGCCAGCAGCCGCTCACAACTAGCGAACACCGGGGAGCTGTTTTTT.

This sequence joins TRBV4-2 and TRBJ1-4; D is possibly TRBD1 (5 bases). Germline V gene lookup returns CDR1 LGHNA and CDR2 YNFKEQ. This CDR3 contains 13 residues. V lost 4 bases, J lost 8 bases, and 11 bases lay in between. CDR3 DNA sequence: TGTGCCAGCAGCCGGGGCAGTCCCGAAAAACTGTTTTTT. Encoded protein: CASSRGSPEKLFF.

This chain's CDR3 is CASSQGSLAGYEQYF. CDR3 nucleotides: TGTGCCAGCAGCCAAGGTTCGCTAGCGGGATACGAGCAGTACTTC. V gene TRBV3-1 (or the pseudogene TRBV3-2) combines with J gene TRBJ2-7; 9 nucleotides agree with TRBD2. There are 15 residues in the CDR3. J gave up 4 bases and V 1 base, and 5 bases lay outside the gene matches. CDR1 and CDR2 from the germline V gene are LGHDT and YNNKEL (reference sequence).

The rearrangement uses TRBV29-1 and TRBJ2-7, with TRBD1 identical over 9 bases. Germline V CDR1 and CDR2: SQVTM, ANQGSEA. There are 14 residues in the CDR3. V lost 6 bases, J lost 0 bases, and 6 bases stayed unmatched. The CDR3 DNA sequence: TGCAGCGTAGCTGGGACAGGGAGCTCCTACGAGCAGTACTTC. It codes for CSVAGTGSSYEQYF.

The chain recombines TRBV2 with TRBJ1-6, with D unresolved. In germline, CDR1 is SNHLY, CDR2 FYNNEI. V shed 6 bases and J shed 8 bases, with 8 bases lying between them. This CDR3 contains 12 residues. The CDR3 region is CASSRGDSPLHF. In DNA form, the CDR3 reads TGTGCCAGCAGCAGAGGAGATTCACCCCTCCACTTT.

The J gene is TRBJ2-3, the V gene TRBV24-1, with 9 bases matching TRBD2. V was pared by 12 bases and J by 1 base, with 10 bases of the junction left unmatched. The V gene's germline CDR1 is KGHDR and CDR2 SFDVKD. The CDR3 runs 15 residues. DNA of the CDR3: TGTGCCTCTGATAGCGGGAGTGGTGGCACAGATACGCAGTATTTT. Its translation: CASDSGSGGTDTQYF.

The chain links TRBV7-9 to TRBJ1-2; no reliable D call. Germline CDR1 SEHNR, CDR2 FQNEAQ (reference sequence). V lost 4 bases and J 4 bases, leaving 4 bases between the germline ends. The CDR3 extends over 11 amino acids. DNA of the CDR3: TGTGCCAGCAGCTCGGGCTATGGCTACACCTTC. This encodes CASSSGYGYTF.

This clone occurred a few times. The chain is built from TRBV4-1 and TRBJ2-7, with a possible D match to TRBD2 (5 bases). The germline V gene encodes CDR1 MGHRA and CDR2 YSYEKL. V lost 4 bases to trimming and J lost 3 bases, with 13 bases between them. This CDR3 is built from 14 residues. CDR3 amino acids: CASSPLTGLYEQYF. The CDR3, as DNA: TGCGCCAGCAGCCCACTCACCGGACTCTACGAGCAGTACTTC.

The V and J genes are TRBV29-1 and TRBJ2-1; a possible D gene is TRBD1 (5 bases). The CDR3 extends over 12 amino acids. Per the germline V gene, CDR1 is SQVTM and CDR2 is ANQGSEA. Trimming took 3 bases from V and 4 from J, leaving 7 bases between them. DNA of the CDR3: TGCAGCGTTGAGAGGACATACAATGAGCAGTTCTTC. Amino acids: CSVERTYNEQFF.

By proportion, this clone is medium-sized (0.01 to 0.1%). This chain connects TRBV4-3 to TRBJ1-1; no clear D. The CDR3 runs to 12 residues. V dropped 1 base and J dropped 8 bases, with 8 bases sitting between them. Germline CDR1 and CDR2: LGHNA and YSLEER. The CDR3 DNA follows: TGCGCCAGCAGCCAAGGACCCAGGGAAGCTTTCTTT. It encodes CASSQGPREAFF.

V is TRBV10-3 and J is TRBJ2-1, with D perhaps matching TRBD1 (6 bases). With 7 bases removed from V and 5 bases from J, the gap between germline ends came to 12 bases. The germline CDR1 and CDR2 sequences are ENHRY and SYGVKD. The CDR3 length is 13 residues. CDR3 sequence: CAIKAGVDNEQFF. The DNA of the CDR3 is TGTGCCATCAAGGCAGGGGTCGACAATGAGCAGTTCTTC.

The chain is built from TRBV6-5 and TRBJ1-2; perhaps TRBD1 as D (6 bases). Germline V CDR1 and CDR2: MNHEY, SVGAGI. This CDR3 contains 15 residues. V lost 1 base, J lost 5 bases, and 14 bases lay in between. The CDR3 region is CASSYLAGVKYGYTF. As DNA, the CDR3 is TGTGCCAGCAGTTACTTGGCAGGGGTAAAATATGGCTACACCTTC.